Given below is one T cell receptor beta chain in context. Using its own MiXCR run on the 5' RACE reads, TCRdb lists one record per CDR3 protein. The repertoire holds a few hundred thousand distinct CDR3 sequences, roughly 7% seen once, with 15% to 20% in the top ten. The record originates from a study of T cells after yellow fever vaccination. The CDR3 length is 15 residues. Trimming stripped 4 bases from V and 5 bases from J, with 17 bases between. Germline V CDR1 and CDR2: MGHDK, SYGVNS. This sequence was found in a young man who received the YFV17D yellow fever vaccine. The genes are TRBV25-1 and TRBJ1-1, with unresolved D. The source was PBMCs, collected more than 35 days after the first yellow fever vaccination. CDR3 amino acids: CASSGERSWKTEAFF. The CDR3 DNA follows: TGTGCCAGCAGTGGGGAGAGGAGCTGGAAGACTGAAGCTTTCTTT.